A selection of T cell receptor beta chains follows, all from one sample in a study of CD8 T cells in ankylosing spondylitis. From the 5' RACE reads, TCRdb called clonotypes with MiXCR, one entry per CDR3 protein. The table includes some 140,000 distinct CDR3 sequences, 7% to 10% detected once. Sequencing was performed on synovial fluid, either unsorted or a sorted T cell fraction (not recorded which). Receptors were obtained from a male donor with ankylosing spondylitis. The CDR3 runs from the conserved cysteine through the conserved F or W. The D gene is left open where the match is weak. The size of a clone is reported for some rows only, either as once, few or many, or as a class for expanded clones.

J	size	D	V	DNA	CDR3
TRBJ1-2	few	NA	TRBV29-1	TGCAGCGCCGTACAGGTGGGCTATGGCTACACCTTC	CSAVQVGYGYTF
TRBJ2-5	many	TRBD2	TRBV4-3	TGCGCCAGCAGCCAAGATGCCCGGGGGGGGGCAGGGGAGACCCAGTACTTC	CASSQDARGGAGETQYF
TRBJ2-2	few	NA	TRBV6-4	TGTGCCAGCAGTTTCGACCCCGGGGACACCGGGGAGCTGTTTTTT	CASSFDPGDTGELFF
TRBJ1-2	few	NA	TRBV5-1	TGCGCCAGCAGCCTTTCAAACTATGGCTACACCTTC	CASSLSNYGYTF
TRBJ2-2	NA	NA	TRBV6-1	TGTGCCAGCTACCGACTAGTCGGTTTAAACTGGGAGCTGTTTTTT	CASYRLVGLNWELFF
TRBJ2-7	many	TRBD1	TRBV25-1	TGTGCCAGCAGTGAATATGGACAGGGGGTATCCTACGAGCAGTACTTC	CASSEYGQGVSYEQYF
TRBJ2-1	many	NA	TRBV4-3	TGCGCCAGCAGCCAAGATAGGGTGGCTAATGAGCAGTTCTTC	CASSQDRVANEQFF
TRBJ2-2	many	NA	TRBV27	TGTGCCAGCAGTTTTGCTGTCAGCGCGAACACCGGGGAGCTGTTTTTT	CASSFAVSANTGELFF
TRBJ1-4	NA	NA	TRBV19	TGTGCCAGTAGTTCTCCGCGACAGGCAACTAATGAAAAACTGTTTTTT	CASSSPRQATNEKLFF
TRBJ2-7	many	NA	TRBV7-8	TGTGCCAGCAGCTTACAAGCCTACGAGCAGTACTTC	CASSLQAYEQYF
TRBJ2-3	many	NA	TRBV4-3	TGCGCCAGCAGCCAAGATGGCAGGTCCACAGATACGCAGTATTTT	CASSQDGRSTDTQYF
TRBJ2-3	NA	NA	TRBV11-1	TGTGCCAGCAGGCGGATAGCGGGCACAGATACGCAGTATTTT	CASRRIAGTDTQYF
TRBJ2-7	NA	TRBD2	TRBV11-1	TGTGCCAGCAGCTTTAGCGGGAGGGATGAACCTCCAACCTACGAGCAGTACTTC	CASSFSGRDEPPTYEQYF
TRBJ2-1	NA	NA	TRBV24-1	TGTGCCACCAGTGCGCTCGACAGTTCCTACAATGAGCAGTTCTTC	CATSALDSSYNEQFF
TRBJ1-4	many	NA	TRBV28	TGTGCCAGCAGCAGTTTATCGGGGGGGAGGCGAAAACTGTTTTTT	CASSSLSGGRRKLFF
TRBJ2-1	NA	TRBD1	TRBV6-2/TRBV6-3	TGTGCCAGCAGTAACAAACAGGGGGCTGTCCTCTACAATGAGCAGTTCTTC	CASSNKQGAVLYNEQFF
TRBJ1-6	NA	NA	TRBV4-3	TGCGCCAGCAGCCAAGGGGCCTTAATGAATTCACCCCTCCACTTT	CASSQGALMNSPLHF
TRBJ1-6	many	NA	TRBV20-1	TGCAGTGCCACCCTGGACAGTATCTATTCACCCCTCCACTTT	CSATLDSIYSPLHF
TRBJ2-7	NA	NA	TRBV5-1	TGCGCCAGCAGCTTGCTAGCCGCTGTAAACGAGCAGTACTTC	CASSLLAAVNEQYF
TRBJ2-3	many	TRBD2	TRBV9	TGTGCCAGCAGCGTACTGGCGGGGGTGCCTTTTGGGGGCACAGATACGCAGTATTTT	CASSVLAGVPFGGTDTQYF
TRBJ2-1	few	TRBD1	TRBV6-6	TGTGCCAGCAGTTCCTTTAACAGGGGGGTGTTCTTC	CASSSFNRGVFF